The 18 T cell receptor beta chains below all came from one sample that was sequenced in a study of T cells in Graves' hyperthyroidism and ophthalmopathy. Template material for amplifying TCR beta CDR3 regions consisted of RNA transcripts. TCR CDR3 underwent first-round RT-PCR with the HTBI primer set. Using its own MiXCR run on the multiplex PCR reads, TCRdb lists one record per CDR3 protein. This sample has 550,000 to 600,000 distinct CDR3 sequences; 13% to 15% occur once, and the top ten carry 6.5% to 9%. Sequencing was done on a sample of blood. The receptor set was obtained from a woman between 18 and 29 years old with Graves' ophthalmopathy.

This clonotype was picked up many times. The chain links TRBV11-2 to TRBJ2-3; D possibly corresponds to TRBD2 (5 bases). V was clipped by 0 bases and J by 9 bases, with 7 bases between them. Per the germline V gene, CDR1 is SGHAT and CDR2 is FQNNGV. The CDR3 is 12 amino acids. CDR3 protein: CASSLESGTQYF. The CDR3 DNA is TGTGCCAGCAGCTTAGAAAGCGGCACGCAGTATTTT.

This clonotype was found a few times. V and J are TRBV20-1 and TRBJ1-4; D perhaps matches TRBD1 (6 bases). Trimming took off 4 bases at V and 15 bases at J, with 24 bases between the two ends. CDR1 and CDR2 from the germline V gene are DFQATT and SNEGSKA (reference sequence). The CDR3 contains 14 residues. CDR3 sequence (DNA): TGCAGTGCTACCTTGGGGGCTATAGAAAAAGGGGTGTTTTTT. Protein: CSATLGAIEKGVFF.

The CDR3 sequence is CSATLRVLTRKTQYF. For the CDR3, the DNA is TGCAGTGCTACCCTCAGGGTCCTCACGAGGAAGACCCAGTACTTC. The rearrangement uses TRBV20-1 and TRBJ2-5; tentative D call: TRBD1 (5 bases). The CDR3 consists of 15 residues. The V end was cut by 4 bases, the J end by 6 bases, with 21 bases between. Germline assignment: CDR1 DFQATT and CDR2 SNEGSKA (reference sequence).

This clonotype has at least ten counts. This chain links TRBV29-1 with TRBJ1-1; D is possibly TRBD1 (5 bases). The V end lost 4 bases, the J end lost 11 bases, and 20 bases lay between the germline ends. There are 13 residues in the CDR3. Germline V gene data show CDR1 as SQVTM and CDR2 as ANQGSEA. The CDR3 region is CSVVGRQSGAAFF. The CDR3 DNA reads TGCAGCGTTGTAGGCCGACAGAGCGGTGCGGCTTTCTTT.

In this sample, this clonotype turned up many times. This sequence joins TRBV28 and TRBJ2-7; the match to TRBD1 covers 12 bases. CDR1 and CDR2 (germline): MDHEN, SYDVKM. With V trimmed by 6 bases and J by 5 bases, 8 bases remained unmatched. This CDR3 spans 15 amino acids. The CDR3 region has the DNA TGTGCCAGCAGAAAGGTGGGGACAGGGGGCCACGAGCAGTACTTC. Translation gives CASRKVGTGGHEQYF. Supplemented by reference TRBV28 and TRBJ2-7, the full variable domain reads DVKVTQSSRYLVKRTGEKVFLECVQDMDHENMFWYRQDPGLGLRLIYFSYDVKMKEKGDIPEGYSVSREKKERFSLILESASTNQTSMYLCASRKVGTGGHEQYFGPGTRLTVT.

The chain carries TRBV4-1 and TRBJ2-3; 8 bases line up with TRBD2. Trimming cost V 0 bases and J 0 bases; bases outside gene matches: 11. Germline values: CDR1 MGHRA, CDR2 YSYEKL. The CDR3 covers 19 residues. CDR3 nucleotides: TGCGCCAGCAGCCAAGAACTCCTGACTAGCGCACCTAGCACAGATACGCAGTATTTT. The encoded protein is CASSQELLTSAPSTDTQYF.

This clonotype was seen only a few times. The rearrangement uses TRBV12-3 or TRBV12-4 and TRBJ2-1; the match to TRBD2 covers 9 bases. V lost 3 bases and J lost 5; bases outside the gene matches: 11. This CDR3 spans 17 amino acids. The CDR3 DNA follows: TGTGCCAGCAGTTTTCTTAGTAGGGCTAGCGGGAACAATGAGCAGTTCTTC. It yields the protein CASSFLSRASGNNEQFF.

A note on this clonotype: A read error may explain this, as a much larger clone is one base away. This chain uses TRBV12-3 or TRBV12-4 with TRBJ2-2; 8 bases align to TRBD1. The CDR3 loop spans 15 amino acids. The CDR3 nucleotides are TGTGCCAGCAGCCGACAGGGGACTCGGACCGGGGAGCTGTGTTTT. It translates to CASSRQGTRTGELCF.

Worth noting for this clonotype: A read error may explain this, as a much larger clone is one base away. V usage is TRBV2 and J usage is TRBJ1-1; D is unclear. CDR1 SNHLY and CDR2 FYNNEI come from the germline V gene. This CDR3 has 15 amino acids. The CDR3 protein is CASHTRAEVTDSALF. For the CDR3, the DNA is TGTGCCAGCCATACTAGGGCGGAGGTAACGGATAGCGCTCTCTTT.

This clonotype was counted at least ten times. The chain links TRBV14 to TRBJ1-1; D is undetermined. Trimming removed 0 bases at V and 0 bases at J, with 11 bases between. CDR1 and CDR2 from the germline V gene are SGHDN and FVKESK. The CDR3 is made up of 16 amino acids. The CDR3 DNA follows: TGTGCCAGCAGCCAAGACTTCGTCAGGTTGAACACTGAAGCTTTCTTT. Protein: CASSQDFVRLNTEAFF.

This clonotype came up a few times. V is TRBV12-3 or TRBV12-4 and J is TRBJ1-2; D not resolved. This CDR3 is 12 amino acids long. The V end lost 3 bases, the J end lost 8 bases, and 10 bases lay between the germline ends. In DNA, the CDR3 is TGTGCCAGCAGTTTCGAGTTCGTAGGCTACACCTTC. It specifies CASSFEFVGYTF.

At least ten counts were recorded for this clonotype. This chain uses TRBV7-9 with TRBJ1-1; 8 bases map to TRBD1. Trimming at V came to 2 bases and at J to 1 base, leaving 6 bases not matched to a gene. Per the germline V gene, CDR1 is SEHNR and CDR2 is FQNEAQ (reference sequence). The CDR3 is 16 amino acids. The CDR3 spells CASSLSITGGNTEAFF. In DNA, the CDR3 is TGTGCCAGCAGCTTATCAATAACAGGGGGGAACACTGAAGCTTTCTTT.

The rearrangement links TRBV5-5 to TRBJ1-5; D is possibly TRBD1 (5 bases). Germline CDR1 is SGHKS and CDR2 is YYEKEE (reference sequence). The CDR3 runs to 17 residues. V was clipped by 2 bases and J by 0 bases, with 15 bases between them. CDR3 sequence reads: CASSLWDRRYSNQPQHF. The CDR3 DNA is TGTGCCAGCAGCTTATGGGACCGACGATATAGCAATCAGCCCCAGCATTTT.

This clonotype occurred many times. The CDR3 reads CSARATSGSGYEQYF. CDR3 in DNA: TGCAGTGCTAGAGCGACTAGCGGGAGTGGGTACGAGCAGTACTTC. This chain connects TRBV20-1 to TRBJ2-7, with 12 positions matching TRBD2. Germline V gives CDR1 DFQATT, CDR2 SNEGSKA (reference sequence). Trimming at V came to 1 base and at J to 4 bases, leaving 5 bases not matched to a gene. The CDR3 totals 15 residues.

This clonotype was detected ten times or more. CDR3 in DNA: TGTGCCACCAGGACAGGGGGCATCGATGGCTACACCTTC. Its translation: CATRTGGIDGYTF. The rearrangement joins TRBV6-1 to TRBJ1-2, with TRBD1 identical over 11 bases. CDR1 and CDR2 (germline): MNHNS, SASEGT. The CDR3 sequence is 13 residues long. V shed 10 bases, J shed 6 bases, and the junction held 7 bases outside the gene matches.

The rearrangement uses TRBV12-3 or TRBV12-4 and TRBJ1-1; weak D call: TRBD1 (6 bases). V lost 6 bases and J lost 7, with 18 bases in between. This CDR3 has 14 residues. CDR3 sequence reads: CASRGGAGGGEAFF. The DNA for the CDR3 is TGTGCCAGCAGGGGGGGGGCGGGGGGGGGTGAAGCTTTCTTT.

This clonotype was observed at least ten times. The chain combines TRBV7-2 with TRBJ2-7; D uncertain. The CDR3 spans 15 residues. CDR1 and CDR2 (germline): SGHTA, FQGNSA. Trimming pared 2 bases from V and 9 bases from J, leaving 20 bases between. The CDR3 region is CASSLRAAREEWQYF. In DNA form, the CDR3 reads TGTGCCAGCAGCTTACGGGCAGCCAGAGAAGAGTGGCAGTACTTC.

The rearrangement links TRBV6-1 to TRBJ2-1; D is perhaps TRBD1 or TRBD2 (5 bases each). In germline, CDR1 is MNHNS, CDR2 SASEGT. Trimming removed 5 bases from V and 0 bases from J, with 11 bases in between. There are 15 residues in the CDR3. This CDR3 reads CASSSRDLSYNEQFF. The CDR3 region has the DNA TGTGCCAGCAGTTCCCGGGACCTCTCCTACAATGAGCAGTTCTTC.